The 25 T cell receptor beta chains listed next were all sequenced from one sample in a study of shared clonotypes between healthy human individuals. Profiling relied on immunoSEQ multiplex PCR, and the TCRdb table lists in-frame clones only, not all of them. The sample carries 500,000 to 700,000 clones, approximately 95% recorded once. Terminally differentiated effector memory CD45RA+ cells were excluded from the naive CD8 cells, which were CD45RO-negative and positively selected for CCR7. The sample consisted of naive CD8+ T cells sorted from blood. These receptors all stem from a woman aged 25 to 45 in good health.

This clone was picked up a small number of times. The chain's CDR3 is CASSVYPSYEQYF. As DNA, the CDR3 is TGCGCCAGCAGTGTGTATCCCTCCTACGAGCAGTACTTC. V usage is TRBV10-2 and J usage is TRBJ2-7, with D hard to call. Germline V gene data show CDR1 as WSHSY and CDR2 as SAAADI. Trimming cost V 4 bases and J 0 bases, with 7 bases left between them. This CDR3 spans 13 amino acids.

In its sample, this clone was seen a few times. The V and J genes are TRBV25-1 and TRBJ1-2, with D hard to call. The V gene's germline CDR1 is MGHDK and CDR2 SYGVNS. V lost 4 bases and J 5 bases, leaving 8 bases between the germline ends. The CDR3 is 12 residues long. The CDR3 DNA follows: TGTGCCAGCAGTGGGAGTAGTTATGGCTACACCTTC. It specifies CASSGSSYGYTF.

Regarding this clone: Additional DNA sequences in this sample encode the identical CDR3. The CDR3 loop reads CASSLGESTEAFF. The DNA for the CDR3 is TGTGCCAGCAGCTTGGGGGAGTCCACTGAAGCTTTCTTT. The chain recombines TRBV5-6 with TRBJ1-1, with no clear D. The CDR3 is made up of 13 amino acids. The germline V gene encodes CDR1 SGHDT and CDR2 YYEEEE. Trimming removed 0 bases at V and 4 bases at J, with 7 bases between.

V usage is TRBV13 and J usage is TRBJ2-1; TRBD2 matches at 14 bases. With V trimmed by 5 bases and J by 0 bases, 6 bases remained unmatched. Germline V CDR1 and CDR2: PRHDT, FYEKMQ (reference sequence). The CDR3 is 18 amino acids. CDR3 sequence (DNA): TGTGCCAGCAGCCCCGGACTAGCGGGAGGACTCTCCTACAATGAGCAGTTCTTC. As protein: CASSPGLAGGLSYNEQFF.

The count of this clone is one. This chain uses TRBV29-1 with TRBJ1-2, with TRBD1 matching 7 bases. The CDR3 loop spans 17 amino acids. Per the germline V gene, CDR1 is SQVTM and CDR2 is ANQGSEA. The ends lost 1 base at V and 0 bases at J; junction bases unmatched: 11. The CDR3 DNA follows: TGCAGCGTTGAAGGAACAGGGGACAGAGTAGCTAACTATGGCTACACCTTC. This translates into CSVEGTGDRVANYGYTF. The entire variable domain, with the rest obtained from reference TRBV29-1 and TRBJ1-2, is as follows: SAVISQKPSRDICQRGTSLTIQCQVDSQVTMMFWYRQQPGQSLTLIATANQGSEATYESGFVIDKFPISRPNLTFSTLTVSNMSPEDSSIYLCSVEGTGDRVANYGYTFGSGTRLTVV.

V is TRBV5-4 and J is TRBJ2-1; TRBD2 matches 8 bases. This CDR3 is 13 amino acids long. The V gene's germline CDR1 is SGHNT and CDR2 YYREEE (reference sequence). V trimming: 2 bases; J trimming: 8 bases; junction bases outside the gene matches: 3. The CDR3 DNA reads TGTGCCAGCAGCTTCGGACTAGCATATGAGCAGTTCTTC. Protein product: CASSFGLAYEQFF.

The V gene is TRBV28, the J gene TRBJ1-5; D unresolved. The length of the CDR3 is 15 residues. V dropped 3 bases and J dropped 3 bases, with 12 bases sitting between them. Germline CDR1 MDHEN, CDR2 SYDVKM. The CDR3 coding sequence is TGTGCCAGCAGTTTCATCCTAATGGACAATCAGCCCCAGCATTTT. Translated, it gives CASSFILMDNQPQHF.

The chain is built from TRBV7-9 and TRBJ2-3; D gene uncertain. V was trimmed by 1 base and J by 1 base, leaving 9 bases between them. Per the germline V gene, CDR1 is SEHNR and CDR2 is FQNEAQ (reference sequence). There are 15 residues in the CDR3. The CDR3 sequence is CASSLEWGGTDTQYF. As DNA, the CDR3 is TGTGCCAGCAGCTTAGAATGGGGTGGCACAGATACGCAGTATTTT.

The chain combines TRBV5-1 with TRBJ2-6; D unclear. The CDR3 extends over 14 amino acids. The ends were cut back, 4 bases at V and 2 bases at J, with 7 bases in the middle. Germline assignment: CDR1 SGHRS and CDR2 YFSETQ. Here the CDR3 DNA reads TGCGCCAGCAGCACAAGGGCTGGGGCCAACGTCCTGACTTTC. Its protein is CASSTRAGANVLTF. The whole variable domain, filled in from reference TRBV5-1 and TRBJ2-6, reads KAGVTQTPRYLIKTRGQQVTLSCSPISGHRSVSWYQQTPGQGLQFLFEYFSETQRNKGNFPGRFSGRQFSNSRSEMNVSTLELGDSALYLCASSTRAGANVLTFGAGSRLTVL.

The CDR3 sequence is CASSLTRTSGGYEQYF. CDR3 bases: TGTGCCAGTAGCCTAACACGGACTAGCGGGGGATACGAGCAGTACTTC. The V gene is TRBV19, the J gene TRBJ2-7; 13 bases fit TRBD2. This CDR3 comprises 16 residues. The germline V gene has CDR1 LNHDA and CDR2 SQIVND (reference sequence). The V gene end was trimmed by 6 bases and the J gene end by 4 bases; junction bases not matched to a gene: 9.

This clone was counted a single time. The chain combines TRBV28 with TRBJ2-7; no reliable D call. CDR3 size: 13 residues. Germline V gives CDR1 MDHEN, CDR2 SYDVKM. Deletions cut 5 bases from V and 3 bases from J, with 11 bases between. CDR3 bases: TGTGCCAGCAGTCCCGGGCCCCGCTACGAGCAGTACTTC. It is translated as CASSPGPRYEQYF. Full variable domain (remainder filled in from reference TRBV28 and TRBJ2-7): DVKVTQSSRYLVKRTGEKVFLECVQDMDHENMFWYRQDPGLGLRLIYFSYDVKMKEKGDIPEGYSVSREKKERFSLILESASTNQTSMYLCASSPGPRYEQYFGPGTRLTVT.

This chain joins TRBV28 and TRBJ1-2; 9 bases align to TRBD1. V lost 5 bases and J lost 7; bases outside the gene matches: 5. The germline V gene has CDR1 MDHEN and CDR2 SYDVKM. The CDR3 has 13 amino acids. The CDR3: CASSVGQGFGYTF. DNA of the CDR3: TGTGCCAGCAGTGTGGGACAGGGCTTTGGCTACACCTTC.

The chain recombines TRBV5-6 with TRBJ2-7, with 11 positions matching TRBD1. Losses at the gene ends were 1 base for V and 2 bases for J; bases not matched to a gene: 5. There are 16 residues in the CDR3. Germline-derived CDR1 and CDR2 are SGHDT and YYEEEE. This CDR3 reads CASSLMVGQGAYEQYF. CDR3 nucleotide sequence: TGTGCCAGCAGCTTGATGGTGGGACAGGGGGCCTACGAGCAGTACTTC.

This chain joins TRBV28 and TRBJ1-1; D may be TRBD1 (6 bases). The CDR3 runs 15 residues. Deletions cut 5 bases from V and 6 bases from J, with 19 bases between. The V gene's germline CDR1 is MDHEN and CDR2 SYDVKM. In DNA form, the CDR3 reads TGTGCCAGCAGTCTCCTGAAAAGTGCAGGGGCTGAAGCTTTCTTT. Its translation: CASSLLKSAGAEAFF.

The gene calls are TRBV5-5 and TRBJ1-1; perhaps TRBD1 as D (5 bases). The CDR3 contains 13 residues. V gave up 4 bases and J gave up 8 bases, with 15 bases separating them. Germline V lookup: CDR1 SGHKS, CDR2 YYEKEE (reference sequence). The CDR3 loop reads CASSLGTGLEAFF. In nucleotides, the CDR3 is TGTGCCAGCAGCCTGGGAACAGGACTCGAAGCTTTCTTT.

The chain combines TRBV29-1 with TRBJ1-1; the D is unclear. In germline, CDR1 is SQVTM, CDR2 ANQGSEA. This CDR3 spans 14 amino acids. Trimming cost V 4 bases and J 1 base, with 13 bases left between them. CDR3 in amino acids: CSVVTLQTNTEAFF. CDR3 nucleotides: TGCAGCGTTGTGACATTACAGACGAACACTGAAGCTTTCTTT.

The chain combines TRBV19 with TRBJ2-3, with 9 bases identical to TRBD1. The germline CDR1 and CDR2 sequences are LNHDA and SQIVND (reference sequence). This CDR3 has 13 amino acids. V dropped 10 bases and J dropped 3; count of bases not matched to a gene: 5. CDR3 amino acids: CATRDRATDTQYF. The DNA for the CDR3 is TGTGCCACCCGGGACAGGGCGACAGATACGCAGTATTTT.

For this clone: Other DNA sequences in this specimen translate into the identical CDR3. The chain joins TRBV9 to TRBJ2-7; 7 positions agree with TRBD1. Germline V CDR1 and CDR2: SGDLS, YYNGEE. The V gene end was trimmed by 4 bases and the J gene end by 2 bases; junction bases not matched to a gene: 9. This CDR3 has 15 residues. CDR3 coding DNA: TGTGCCAGCAGCCCAACAAGGGACAGTCCCTACGAGCAGTACTTC. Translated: CASSPTRDSPYEQYF.

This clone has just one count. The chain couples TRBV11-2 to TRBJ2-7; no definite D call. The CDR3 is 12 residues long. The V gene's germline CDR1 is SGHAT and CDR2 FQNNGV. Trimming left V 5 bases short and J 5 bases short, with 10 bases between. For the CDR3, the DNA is TGTGCCAGCAGCGTACGGCAGGACGAGCAGTACTTC. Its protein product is CASSVRQDEQYF.

The CDR3 protein is CASSSTVDEQYF. In nucleotides, the CDR3 is TGTGCCAGCAGCTCGACAGTAGACGAGCAGTACTTC. The chain links TRBV7-9 to TRBJ2-5; TRBD1 is a possible D gene (5 bases). TRBJ2-7 matches the DNA end more closely, so the J call is doubtful. The CDR3 has 12 amino acids. Germline V gene data show CDR1 as SEHNR and CDR2 as FQNEAQ (reference sequence).

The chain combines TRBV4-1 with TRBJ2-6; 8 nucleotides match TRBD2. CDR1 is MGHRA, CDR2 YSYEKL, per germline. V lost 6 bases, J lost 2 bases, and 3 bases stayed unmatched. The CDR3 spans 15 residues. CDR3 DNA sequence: TGCGCCAGCAGTCTAGCGGGCCCTGGGGCCAACGTCCTGACTTTC. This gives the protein CASSLAGPGANVLTF.

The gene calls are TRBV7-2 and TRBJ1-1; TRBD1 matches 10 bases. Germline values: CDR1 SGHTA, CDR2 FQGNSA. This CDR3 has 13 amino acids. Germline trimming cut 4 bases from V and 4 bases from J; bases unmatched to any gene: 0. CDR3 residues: CASSWDRGTEAFF. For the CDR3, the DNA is TGTGCCAGCAGCTGGGACAGGGGCACTGAAGCTTTCTTT.

CDR3 region: CASSLRGQRYEQYF. DNA for the CDR3: TGTGCCAGCAGTTTAAGGGGACAGCGCTACGAGCAGTACTTC. The chain recombines TRBV28 with TRBJ2-7; 7 bases are shared with TRBD1. Trimming at V came to 2 bases and at J to 3 bases, leaving 4 bases not matched to a gene. Germline V gene data show CDR1 as MDHEN and CDR2 as SYDVKM. The CDR3 length is 14 residues.

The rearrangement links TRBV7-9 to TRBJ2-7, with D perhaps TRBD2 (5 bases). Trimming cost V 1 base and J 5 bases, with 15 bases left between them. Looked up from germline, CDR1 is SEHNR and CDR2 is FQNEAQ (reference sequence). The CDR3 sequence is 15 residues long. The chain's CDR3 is CASSLEDSEVNEQYF. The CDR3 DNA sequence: TGTGCCAGCAGCTTAGAGGACTCAGAAGTGAACGAGCAGTACTTC.

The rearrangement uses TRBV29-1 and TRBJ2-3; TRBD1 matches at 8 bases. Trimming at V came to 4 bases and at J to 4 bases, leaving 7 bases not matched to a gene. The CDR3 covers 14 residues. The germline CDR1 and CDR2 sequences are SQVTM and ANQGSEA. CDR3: CSVAGTGEPDTQYF. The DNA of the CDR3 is TGCAGCGTTGCCGGGACAGGAGAACCAGATACGCAGTATTTT.